There are many counts of the clone carrying this T cell receptor (beta chain). Time point noted: sample taken at primary tumor resection. 55 to 80 TRACERx patients with early, untreated non-small cell lung cancer donated samples. This entry belongs to a study of spatial heterogeneity in lung cancer. V lost 7 bases and J 3 bases, leaving 7 bases between the germline ends. CDR1 LNHDA and CDR2 SQIVND come from the germline V gene (reference sequence). CDR3 length: 12 residues. TCRdb re-called the 5' RACE reads through MiXCR, storing one row per CDR3 protein. The table has a few thousand distinct CDR3 sequences, over 12% seen once.

The source of this sequence is a male donor with early-stage non-small cell lung cancer. The sample here was normal lung tissue next to the tumor, taken at surgery. The chain employs TRBV19 and TRBJ1-5, with D hard to call. The CDR3 DNA follows: TGTGCCAGTAACGCAGACAATCAGCCCCAGCATTTT. Encoded protein: CASNADNQPQHF.